The sequence of this T cell receptor (beta chain) was determined in a study of regulatory T cells. Study findings and constraints: In patients, unique TRB V-J pairs were restricted and V/J usage skewed, especially in Tregs. In CD3G-deficient patients, conventional CD4+ T cells were enriched for hydrophobic CDR3 residues at positions 6 and 7.

Patients aged 2 to 39 years had fewer naive T cells. The primer mix had 52 TRBV and 13 TRBJ primers. Profiling relied on immunoSEQ multiplex PCR, and the TCRdb table lists in-frame clones only, not all of them. The sample lists 30,000 to 40,000 clones; 89% were seen once. Germline-derived CDR1 and CDR2 are SGHRS and YFSETQ. V dropped 0 bases and J dropped 5 bases, with 14 bases sitting between them. The CDR3 length is 15 residues. To note about this clone: Its antigen is still unknown.

Sequenced sample: conventional CD4+ T cells sorted from blood. The rearrangement joins TRBV5-1 to TRBJ2-5, with D possibly being TRBD1 (6 bases). This clonotype originated in a person between 18 and 30 years old with CD3G deficiency. The CDR3 protein is CASSLDQGLGETQYF. The CDR3 DNA reads TGCGCCAGCAGCTTGGATCAGGGGCTAGGGGAGACCCAGTACTTC.